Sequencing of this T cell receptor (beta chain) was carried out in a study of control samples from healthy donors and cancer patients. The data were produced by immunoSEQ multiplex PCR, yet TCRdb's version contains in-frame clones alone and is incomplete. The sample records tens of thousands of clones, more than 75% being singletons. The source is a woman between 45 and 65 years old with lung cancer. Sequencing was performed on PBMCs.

The CDR3 DNA reads as TGTGCCAGCAGTGAATGGGGGGGACAGAATTCACCCCTCCACTTT. Protein product: CASSEWGGQNSPLHF. This chain links TRBV25-1 with TRBJ1-6; 7 bases align to TRBD1. The germline CDR1 and CDR2 sequences are MGHDK and SYGVNS. The CDR3 loop spans 15 amino acids. The V and J ends lost 1 base and 7 bases, in that order; junction bases with no gene match: 4.